Listed below are T cell receptor beta chains from one sample, sequenced in a study of T-cell reconstitution after alpha-beta-depleted transplantation in children. TCRdb redid the calling of the PCR reads with MiXCR, one entry per CDR3 protein. The sample records 610,000 or so distinct CDR3 sequences, 27% being singletons. The starting material was PBMCs, obtained before TCRalphabeta/CD19-depleted stem cell transplant. The receptors here all came from a boy under two years old with Wiskott-Aldrich syndrome, due to receive a stem cell transplant. The CDR3 runs from the conserved cysteine through the conserved F or W. A D gene is named only where the DNA matches it firmly. Only part of the rows carry a size: once, few, many, or a class if the clone is expanded.

cdr3_aa,cdr3_nt,d_call,v_call,j_call,clone_size
CASSQDAAGGLANTGELFF,TGCGCCAGCAGCCAAGATGCGGCGGGAGGGTTAGCGAACACCGGGGAGCTGTTTTTT,TRBD2,TRBV4-1,TRBJ2-2,few
CASSQGYQRETQYF,TGTGCCAGCAGCCAAGGATATCAGAGGGAGACCCAGTACTTC,-,TRBV3-1,TRBJ2-5,-
CSANIGTSISEQYF,TGCAGTGCTAATATTGGGACTAGCATTTCCGAGCAGTACTTC,TRBD2,TRBV20-1,TRBJ2-7,-
CASNGLAGGEETQYF,TGTGCCAGCAACGGACTAGCGGGAGGCGAGGAGACCCAGTACTTC,TRBD2,TRBV9,TRBJ2-5,few
CASIRPQSTDTQYF,TGCGCCAGCATCCGCCCACAAAGCACAGATACGCAGTATTTT,-,TRBV5-1,TRBJ2-3,few
CASSLARKVQETQYF,TGCGCCAGCAGCTTGGCCCGGAAGGTTCAAGAGACCCAGTACTTC,-,TRBV5-1,TRBJ2-5,-
CATEGGQQETQYF,TGTGCCACTGAAGGGGGGCAGCAAGAGACCCAGTACTTC,-,TRBV7-9,TRBJ2-5,few
CSARDQTAGYGYTF,TGCAGTGCTAGAGATCAGACAGCCGGCTATGGCTACACCTTC,-,TRBV20-1,TRBJ1-2,-
CSARSPGSTRSGELFF,TGCAGTGCAAGGAGTCCCGGGAGTACGAGAAGCGGGGAGCTGTTTTTT,-,TRBV20-1,TRBJ2-2,few
CASSQVGVTGELFF,TGTGCCAGCAGCCAAGTAGGAGTCACCGGGGAGCTGTTTTTT,-,TRBV3-1,TRBJ2-2,few
CASSQDNIRTGVTDTQYF,TGTGCCAGCTCGCAAGACAATATCCGGACAGGAGTCACAGATACGCAGTATTTT,TRBD1,TRBV18,TRBJ2-3,-
CASSLALSAGTYNEQFF,TGCGCCAGCAGCTTGGCTTTGAGCGCTGGCACCTACAATGAGCAGTTCTTC,-,TRBV5-1,TRBJ2-1,-
CASSYFFSRDYVRYEQYF,TGTGCCAGCAGCTATTTCTTTTCCCGGGACTACGTTCGCTACGAGCAGTACTTC,TRBD2,TRBV11-2,TRBJ2-7,-
CASSPWTGPLRQQYF,TGTGCCAGCTCACCATGGACAGGGCCCCTTCGGCAGCAGTACTTC,TRBD1,TRBV18,TRBJ2-7,once
CASSFDGVTGELFF,TGCGCCAGCAGCTTCGACGGGGTCACCGGGGAGCTGTTTTTT,-,TRBV5-1,TRBJ2-2,once
CASNQGRGYNEQFF,TGTGCCAGCAACCAAGGTCGCGGCTACAATGAGCAGTTCTTC,-,TRBV14,TRBJ2-1,-
CASSVQRLSGAGNTIYF,TGCGCCAGCAGTGTTCAACGCCTCTCGGGGGCTGGAAACACCATATATTTT,-,TRBV10-2,TRBJ1-3,few
CATSDLGDEQFF,TGTGCCACCAGTGATTTGGGGGATGAGCAGTTCTTC,-,TRBV24-1,TRBJ2-1,few
CSVPGPGFSTIYF,TGCAGTGTCCCGGGACCGGGTTTTTCCACCATATATTTT,-,TRBV20-1,TRBJ1-3,many
CASSEWTGEAFF,TGTGCCAGCAGTGAATGGACAGGGGAAGCTTTCTTT,TRBD1,TRBV25-1,TRBJ1-1,few
CASSAPLNGRYRYEQYF,TGCGCCAGCAGTGCTCCTCTTAACGGGAGGTATCGGTACGAGCAGTACTTC,TRBD2,TRBV10-2,TRBJ2-7,-
CASSQDTLSYNEQFF,TGCGCCAGCAGCCAAGACACCCTCTCCTACAATGAGCAGTTCTTC,-,TRBV4-1,TRBJ2-1,few
CSARSGGATEAFF,TGCAGTGCTAGGAGTGGGGGGGCCACTGAAGCTTTCTTT,-,TRBV20-1,TRBJ1-1,few
CSARVDGNYGYTF,TGCAGTGCTAGAGTTGACGGGAACTATGGCTACACCTTC,-,TRBV20-1,TRBJ1-2,few
CSARATGQYLLGTQYF,TGCAGTGCTAGAGCCACGGGACAGTACCTACTGGGGACCCAGTACTTC,TRBD1,TRBV20-1,TRBJ2-5,-
CSAQRTSGGVVHEQYF,TGCAGTGCACAGAGGACTAGCGGGGGGGTTGTCCACGAGCAGTACTTC,TRBD2,TRBV20-1,TRBJ2-7,few
CASSFLADEQFF,TGCGCCAGCAGCTTTCTAGCGGATGAGCAGTTCTTC,TRBD2,TRBV5-1,TRBJ2-1,-
CAWSLDSGHYNEQFF,TGTGCCTGGAGTCTGGATAGCGGGCATTACAATGAGCAGTTCTTC,TRBD2,TRBV30,TRBJ2-1,-
CSARLATAYNEQFF,TGCAGCGCTAGACTAGCCACCGCCTACAATGAGCAGTTCTTC,TRBD2,TRBV29-1,TRBJ2-1,-
CSARQGSGNTEAFF,TGCAGTGCTAGACAGGGGTCGGGGAACACTGAAGCTTTCTTT,-,TRBV20-1,TRBJ1-1,few
CASRVYNEQFF,TGTGCCAGCAGGGTCTACAATGAGCAGTTCTTC,-,TRBV2,TRBJ2-1,many
CSAIRLAGSNEQFF,TGCAGTGCGATCCGTCTAGCGGGAAGCAATGAGCAGTTCTTC,TRBD2,TRBV20-1,TRBJ2-1,few
CATSDRPGGLGEQFF,TGTGCCACCAGTGATCGGCCAGGGGGCCTGGGTGAGCAGTTCTTC,TRBD1,TRBV24-1,TRBJ2-1,-
CATGTGPYNEQFF,TGTGCCACTGGGACAGGGCCGTACAATGAGCAGTTCTTC,TRBD1,TRBV12-3/TRBV12-4,TRBJ2-1,-
CASSLPGNTQYF,TGTGCCAGCAGTCTGCCTGGCAATACGCAGTATTTT,-,TRBV12-3/TRBV12-4,TRBJ2-3,-
CASTIGLQPVREQYF,TGTGCCAGCACCATCGGGCTACAACCAGTCCGAGAGCAGTACTTC,-,TRBV12-3/TRBV12-4,TRBJ2-7,few
CAIRGTGGASGYTF,TGTGCCATCAGGGGTACCGGGGGAGCAAGCGGCTACACCTTC,-,TRBV10-3,TRBJ1-2,-
CSETTSSITGTGWGSDTQYF,TGCAGTGAAACCACTAGCTCCATTACCGGGACAGGGTGGGGGTCAGATACGCAGTATTTT,TRBD1,TRBV20-1,TRBJ2-3,-
CSVSSGIVSGEQYF,TGCAGCGTTTCTAGCGGGATTGTGTCTGGCGAGCAGTACTTC,TRBD2,TRBV29-1,TRBJ2-7,-
CSGTSSYEQYF,TGCAGCGGGACCAGCTCCTACGAGCAGTACTTC,-,TRBV29-1,TRBJ2-7,-
CASSWGTQETQYF,TGCGCCAGCAGCTGGGGGACCCAAGAGACCCAGTACTTC,-,TRBV5-1,TRBJ2-5,-
CASRETASISYEQYF,TGTGCCAGCAGAGAGACAGCTTCAATCTCCTACGAGCAGTACTTC,-,TRBV6-1,TRBJ2-7,few
CASSLGLGASTDTQYF,TGTGCCAGCAGCTTGGGACTAGGTGCTAGCACAGATACGCAGTATTTT,TRBD2,TRBV7-6,TRBJ2-3,few
CASSFGSRETQYF,TGCGCCAGCAGCTTCGGGAGTCGGGAGACCCAGTACTTC,-,TRBV5-1,TRBJ2-5,-
CASSKGLLSTDTQYF,TGTGCCAGCAGTAAGGGACTACTTAGCACAGATACGCAGTATTTT,TRBD2,TRBV28,TRBJ2-3,-
CASSTGTGYNYGYTF,TGTGCCAGCTCCACCGGGACAGGGTATAACTATGGCTACACCTTC,TRBD1,TRBV28,TRBJ1-2,once
CASSSAWGEGTNTGELFF,TGTGCCAGCAGTTCGGCGTGGGGGGAAGGGACCAACACCGGGGAGCTGTTTTTT,-,TRBV28,TRBJ2-2,once
CASSLSLDQETQYF,TGTGCCAGCAGCTTAAGCCTAGACCAAGAGACCCAGTACTTC,-,TRBV7-2,TRBJ2-5,once